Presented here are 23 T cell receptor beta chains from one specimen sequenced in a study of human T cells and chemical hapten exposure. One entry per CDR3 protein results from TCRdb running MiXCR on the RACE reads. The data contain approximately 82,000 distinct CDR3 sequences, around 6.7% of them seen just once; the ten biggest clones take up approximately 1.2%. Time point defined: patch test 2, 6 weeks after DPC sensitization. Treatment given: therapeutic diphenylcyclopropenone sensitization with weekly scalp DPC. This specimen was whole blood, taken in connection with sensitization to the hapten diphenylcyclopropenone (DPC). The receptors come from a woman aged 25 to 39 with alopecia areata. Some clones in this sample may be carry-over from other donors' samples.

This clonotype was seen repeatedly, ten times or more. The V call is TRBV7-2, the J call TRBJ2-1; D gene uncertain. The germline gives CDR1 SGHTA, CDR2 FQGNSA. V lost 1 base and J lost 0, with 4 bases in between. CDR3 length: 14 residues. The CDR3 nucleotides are TGTGCCAGCAGCTTAGAAAGCTCCTACAATGAGCAGTTCTTC. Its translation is CASSLESSYNEQFF.

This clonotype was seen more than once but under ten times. The CDR3 region has the DNA TGTGCCAGCAGTGAACGGCAGGGTTCCTATGGCTACACCTTC. Translated: CASSERQGSYGYTF. J is TRBJ1-2 and V is TRBV2; perhaps TRBD1 as D (5 bases). The CDR3 runs 14 residues. V lost 2 bases, J lost 4 bases, and 11 bases lay in between. Germline values: CDR1 SNHLY, CDR2 FYNNEI.

The CDR3 coding sequence is TGCGCCAGCAGCCCTTTTTCTAGCACAGATACGCAGTATTTT. It is translated as CASSPFSSTDTQYF. The genes are TRBV5-1 and TRBJ2-3; no reliable D call. This CDR3 is 14 amino acids long. V shed 4 bases and J shed 0 bases, with 9 bases lying between them. The germline gives CDR1 SGHRS, CDR2 YFSETQ.

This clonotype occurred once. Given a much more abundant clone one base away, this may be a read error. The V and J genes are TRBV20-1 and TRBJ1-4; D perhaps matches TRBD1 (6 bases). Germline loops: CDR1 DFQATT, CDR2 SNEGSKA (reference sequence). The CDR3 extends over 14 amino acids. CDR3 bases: TGCAGTGCTAGAGTGGGGACAACTAATGAAGAACTGTTTTTT. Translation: CSARVGTTNEELFF.

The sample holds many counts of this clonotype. This CDR3 reads CASSQAYEQYF. The CDR3 bases are TGTGCCAGCAGCCAAGCCTACGAGCAGTACTTC. The J gene is TRBJ2-7, the V gene TRBV3-1; D is unresolved. The V gene's germline CDR1 is LGHDT and CDR2 YNNKEL (reference sequence). The V gene lost 1 base and the J gene lost 2 bases, with 0 bases spanning the gap. The CDR3 covers 11 residues.

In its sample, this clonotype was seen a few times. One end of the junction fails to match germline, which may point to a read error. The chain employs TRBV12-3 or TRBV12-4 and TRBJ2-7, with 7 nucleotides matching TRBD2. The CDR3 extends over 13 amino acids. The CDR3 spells CATSLRAGYEQYF. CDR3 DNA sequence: TGTGCCACCAGTCTGAGAGCGGGATACGAGCAGTACTTC.

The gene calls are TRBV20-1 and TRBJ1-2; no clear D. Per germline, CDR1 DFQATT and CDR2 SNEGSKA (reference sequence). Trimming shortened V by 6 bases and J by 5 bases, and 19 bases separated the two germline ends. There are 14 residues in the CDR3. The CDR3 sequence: CSASNPLAQYGYTF. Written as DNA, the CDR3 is TGCAGTGCGAGCAACCCCCTGGCCCAGTATGGCTACACCTTC.

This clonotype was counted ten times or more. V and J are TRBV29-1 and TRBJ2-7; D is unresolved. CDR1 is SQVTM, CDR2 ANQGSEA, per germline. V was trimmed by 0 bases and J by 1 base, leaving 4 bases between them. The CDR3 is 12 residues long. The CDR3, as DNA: TGCAGCGTTGAAGACAATTCCTACGAGCAGTACTTC. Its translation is CSVEDNSYEQYF.

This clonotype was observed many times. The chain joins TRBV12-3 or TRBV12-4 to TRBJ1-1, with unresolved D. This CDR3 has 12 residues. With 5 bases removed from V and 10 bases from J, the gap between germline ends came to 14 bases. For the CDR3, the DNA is TGTGCCAGCAGTCCCGTTACCCGTCGAGCTTTCTTT. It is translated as CASSPVTRRAFF.

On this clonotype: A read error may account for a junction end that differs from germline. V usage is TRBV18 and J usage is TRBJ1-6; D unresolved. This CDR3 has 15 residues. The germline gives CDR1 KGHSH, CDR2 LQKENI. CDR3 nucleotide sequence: TGTGCCAGCTCACCCGAGGGCTCCTCTAATTCACCCCTCCACTTT. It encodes CASSPEGSSNSPLHF.

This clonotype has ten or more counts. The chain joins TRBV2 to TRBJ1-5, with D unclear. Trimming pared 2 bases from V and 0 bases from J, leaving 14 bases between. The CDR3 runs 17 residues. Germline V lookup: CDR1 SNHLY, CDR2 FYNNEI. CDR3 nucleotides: TGTGCCAGCAGTGAAAAGTTCCTGAAGTATAGCAATCAGCCCCAGCATTTT. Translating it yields CASSEKFLKYSNQPQHF.

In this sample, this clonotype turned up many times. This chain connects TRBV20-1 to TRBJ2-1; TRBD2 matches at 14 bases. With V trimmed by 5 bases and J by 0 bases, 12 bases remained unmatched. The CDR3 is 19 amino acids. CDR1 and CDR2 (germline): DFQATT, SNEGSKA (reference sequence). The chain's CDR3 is CSAPGFGLAGGPSYNEQFF. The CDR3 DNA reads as TGCAGTGCTCCCGGATTTGGACTAGCGGGGGGCCCCTCCTACAATGAGCAGTTCTTC.

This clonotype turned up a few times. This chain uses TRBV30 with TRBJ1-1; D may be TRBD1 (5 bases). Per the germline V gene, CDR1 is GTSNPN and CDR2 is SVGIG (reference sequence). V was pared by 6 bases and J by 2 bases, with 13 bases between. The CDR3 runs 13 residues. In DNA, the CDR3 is TGTGCCTGCCCCCGGCGGGGCAACACTGAAGCTTTCTTT. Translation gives CACPRRGNTEAFF.

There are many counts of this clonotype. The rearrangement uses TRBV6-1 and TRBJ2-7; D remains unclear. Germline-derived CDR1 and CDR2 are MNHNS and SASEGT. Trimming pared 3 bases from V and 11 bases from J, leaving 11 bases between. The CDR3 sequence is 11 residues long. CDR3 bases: TGTGCCAGCAGTGAGTCGCACCGGGAGTACTTC. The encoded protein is CASSESHREYF.

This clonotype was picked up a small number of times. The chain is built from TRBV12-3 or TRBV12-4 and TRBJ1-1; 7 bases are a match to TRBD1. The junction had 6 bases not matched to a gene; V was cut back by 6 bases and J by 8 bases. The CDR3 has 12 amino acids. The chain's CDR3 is CASRWDSLEAFF. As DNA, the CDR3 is TGTGCCAGCAGATGGGACAGCCTCGAAGCTTTCTTT.

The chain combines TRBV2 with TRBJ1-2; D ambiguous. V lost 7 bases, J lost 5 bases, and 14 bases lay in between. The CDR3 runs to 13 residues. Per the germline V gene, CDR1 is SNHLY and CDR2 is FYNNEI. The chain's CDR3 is CASTAIKTYGYTF. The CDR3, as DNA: TGTGCCAGCACTGCGATTAAGACGTATGGCTACACCTTC.

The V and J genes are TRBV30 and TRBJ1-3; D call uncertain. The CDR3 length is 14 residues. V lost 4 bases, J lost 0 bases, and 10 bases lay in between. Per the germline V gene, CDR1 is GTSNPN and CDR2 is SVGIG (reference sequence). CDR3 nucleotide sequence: TGTGCCTGGAAATACAGCTCCTCTGGAAACACCATATATTTT. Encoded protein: CAWKYSSSGNTIYF.

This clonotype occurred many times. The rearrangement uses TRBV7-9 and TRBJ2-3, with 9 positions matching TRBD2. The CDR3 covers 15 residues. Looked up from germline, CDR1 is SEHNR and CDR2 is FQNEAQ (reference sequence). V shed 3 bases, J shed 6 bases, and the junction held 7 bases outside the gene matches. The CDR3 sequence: CASSLASGALDTQYF. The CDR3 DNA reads TGTGCCAGCAGCTTGGCTAGCGGGGCTCTGGATACGCAGTATTTT.

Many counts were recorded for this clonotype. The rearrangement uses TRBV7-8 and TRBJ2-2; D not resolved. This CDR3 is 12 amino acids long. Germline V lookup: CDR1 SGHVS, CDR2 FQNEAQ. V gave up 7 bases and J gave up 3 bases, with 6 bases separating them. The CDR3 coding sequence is TGTGCCAGCACCGTCCACACCGGGGAGCTGTTTTTT. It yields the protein CASTVHTGELFF.

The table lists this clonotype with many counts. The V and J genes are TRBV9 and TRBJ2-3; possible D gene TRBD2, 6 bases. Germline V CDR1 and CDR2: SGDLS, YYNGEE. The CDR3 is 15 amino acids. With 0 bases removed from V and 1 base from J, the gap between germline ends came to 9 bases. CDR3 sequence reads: CASSVASARTDTQYF. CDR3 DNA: TGTGCCAGCAGCGTAGCTAGCGCACGCACAGATACGCAGTATTTT.

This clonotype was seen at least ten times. CDR3 bases: TGCAGTGCCATACCAGCGGAGAGCTCCTACGAGCAGTACTTC. Translated: CSAIPAESSYEQYF. J is TRBJ2-7 and V is TRBV20-1; D may be TRBD2 (5 bases). V was shortened by 6 bases and J by 0 bases, with 15 bases between the two germline ends. Germline V gene sequence: CDR1 DFQATT, CDR2 SNEGSKA (reference sequence). This CDR3 has 14 residues.

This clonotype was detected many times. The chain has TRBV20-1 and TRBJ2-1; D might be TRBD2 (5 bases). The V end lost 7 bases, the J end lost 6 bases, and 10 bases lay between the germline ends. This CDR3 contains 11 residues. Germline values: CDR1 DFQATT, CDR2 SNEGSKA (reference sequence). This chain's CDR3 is CSVLRVNEQFF. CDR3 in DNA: TGCAGTGTTTTGAGGGTCAATGAGCAGTTCTTC.

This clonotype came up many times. Written as DNA, the CDR3 is TGCGCCAGCAGCAACCCACAGGGGCGCACAGAGACCCAGTACTTC. This sequence encodes CASSNPQGRTETQYF. The chain uses TRBV5-1 and TRBJ2-5; 7 positions agree with TRBD1. Germline CDR1 SGHRS, CDR2 YFSETQ. V shed 4 bases, J shed 4 bases, and the junction held 10 bases outside the gene matches. The CDR3 spans 15 residues. Full variable domain (remainder filled in from reference TRBV5-1 and TRBJ2-5): KAGVTQTPRYLIKTRGQQVTLSCSPISGHRSVSWYQQTPGQGLQFLFEYFSETQRNKGNFPGRFSGRQFSNSRSEMNVSTLELGDSALYLCASSNPQGRTETQYFGPGTRLLVL.